The sequence of this T cell receptor beta chain was determined in a study of cytomegalovirus exposure and HLA in healthy donors. Study in general: When about 400 donors were genotyped, roughly 82% of them were found to fall in the Caucasian-associated ancestry cluster.

Study findings and constraints: Presence/absence analyses assumed roughly uniform sequencing depth across donors. Common viral pathogens seemed to be connected with several of the most significant clusters, according to a later analysis.

The CDR3 consists of 13 residues. V was clipped by 5 bases and J by 1 base, with 8 bases between them. Germline V gene lookup returns CDR1 SGHTA and CDR2 FQGTGA. PCR primers comprised 60 Vbeta and 13 Jbeta primers. Assay used: immunoSEQ multiplex PCR; TCRdb lists only in-frame clones, some missing. This sample has 95,000 to 150,000 clones, with over 65% found just once. The study sampled nominally healthy donors, though unrecorded immune exposures were likely. On this clone itself: The antigen is not known.

The sequenced material came from PBMCs. This chain joins TRBV7-3 and TRBJ1-1; D may be TRBD1 (5 bases). This TCR was recovered from a woman aged 40-49 years in good health and CMV-seropositive. Here the CDR3 reads CASSNGGNTEAFF. The CDR3 DNA follows: TGTGCCAGCAGCAACGGGGGGAACACTGAAGCTTTCTTT.